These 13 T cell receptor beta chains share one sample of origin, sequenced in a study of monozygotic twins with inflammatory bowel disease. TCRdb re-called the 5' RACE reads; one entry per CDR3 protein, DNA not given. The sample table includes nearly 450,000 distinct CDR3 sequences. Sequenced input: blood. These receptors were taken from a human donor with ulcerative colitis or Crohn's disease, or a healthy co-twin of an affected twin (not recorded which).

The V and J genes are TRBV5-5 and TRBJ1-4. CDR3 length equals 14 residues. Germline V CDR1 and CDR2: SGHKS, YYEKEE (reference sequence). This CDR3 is CASSLGWTNEKLFF.

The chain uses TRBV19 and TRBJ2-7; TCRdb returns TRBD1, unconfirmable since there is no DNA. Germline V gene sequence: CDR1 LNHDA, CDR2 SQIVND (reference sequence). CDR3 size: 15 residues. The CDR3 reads CASSYRDRGGYEQYF.

CDR3 sequence reads: CASSLNGGRWNTGELFF. The V call is TRBV7-3, the J call TRBJ2-2; TCRdb proposes TRBD2, but this gene call is untestable without DNA. Germline CDR1 SGHTA, CDR2 FQGTGA. CDR3 size: 17 residues.

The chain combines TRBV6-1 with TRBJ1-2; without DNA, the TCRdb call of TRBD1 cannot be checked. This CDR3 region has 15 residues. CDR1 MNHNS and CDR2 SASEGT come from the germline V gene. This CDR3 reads CASRLGHTANYGYTF.

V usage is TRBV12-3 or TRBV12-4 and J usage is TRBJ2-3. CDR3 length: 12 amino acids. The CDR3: CATHKYTDTQYF.

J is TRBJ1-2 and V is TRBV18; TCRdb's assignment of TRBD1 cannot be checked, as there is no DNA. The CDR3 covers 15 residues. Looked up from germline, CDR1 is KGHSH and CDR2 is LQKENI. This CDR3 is CASSPSGPINYGYTF.

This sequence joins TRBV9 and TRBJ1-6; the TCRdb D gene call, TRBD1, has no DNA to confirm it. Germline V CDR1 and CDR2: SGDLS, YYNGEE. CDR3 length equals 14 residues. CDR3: CASSARDRGSPLHF.

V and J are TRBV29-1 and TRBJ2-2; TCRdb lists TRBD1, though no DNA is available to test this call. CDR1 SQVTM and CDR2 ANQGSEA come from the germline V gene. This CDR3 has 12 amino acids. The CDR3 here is CSVVRATGELFF.

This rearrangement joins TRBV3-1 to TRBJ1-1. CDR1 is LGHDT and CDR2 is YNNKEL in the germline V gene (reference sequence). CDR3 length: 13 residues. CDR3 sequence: CASSRTSSTEAFF.

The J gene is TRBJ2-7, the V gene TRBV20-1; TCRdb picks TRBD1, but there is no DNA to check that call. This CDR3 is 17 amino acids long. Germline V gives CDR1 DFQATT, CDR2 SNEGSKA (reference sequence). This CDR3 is CSASISGAGTGSYEQYF.

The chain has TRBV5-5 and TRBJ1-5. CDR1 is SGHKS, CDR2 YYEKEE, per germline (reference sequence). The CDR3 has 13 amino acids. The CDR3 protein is CASSLIWDQPQHF.

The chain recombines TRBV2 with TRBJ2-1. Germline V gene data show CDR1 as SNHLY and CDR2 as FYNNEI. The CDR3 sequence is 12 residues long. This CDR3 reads CASSGTSNEQFF.

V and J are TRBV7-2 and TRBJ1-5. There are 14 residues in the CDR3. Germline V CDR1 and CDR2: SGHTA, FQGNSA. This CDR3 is CASSLGHSNQPQHF.